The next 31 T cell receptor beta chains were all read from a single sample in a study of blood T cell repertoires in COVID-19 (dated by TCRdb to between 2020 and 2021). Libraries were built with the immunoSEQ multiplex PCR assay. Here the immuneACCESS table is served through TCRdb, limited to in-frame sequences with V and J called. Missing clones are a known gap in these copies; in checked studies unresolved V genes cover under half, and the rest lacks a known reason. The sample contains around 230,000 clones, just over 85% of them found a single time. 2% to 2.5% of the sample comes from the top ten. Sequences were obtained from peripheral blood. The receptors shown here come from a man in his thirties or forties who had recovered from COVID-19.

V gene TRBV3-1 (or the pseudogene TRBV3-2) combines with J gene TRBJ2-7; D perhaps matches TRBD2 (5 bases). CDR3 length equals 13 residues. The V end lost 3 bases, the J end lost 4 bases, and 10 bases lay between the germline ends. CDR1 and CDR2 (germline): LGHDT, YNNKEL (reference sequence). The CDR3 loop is CASSQDRGYEQYF. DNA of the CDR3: TGTGCCAGCAGCCAGGACCGAGGGTACGAGCAGTACTTC.

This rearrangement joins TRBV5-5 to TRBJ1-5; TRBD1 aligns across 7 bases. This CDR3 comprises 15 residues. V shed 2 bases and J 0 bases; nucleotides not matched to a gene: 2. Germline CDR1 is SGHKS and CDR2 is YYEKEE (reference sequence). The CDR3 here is CASSFTGVSNQPQHF. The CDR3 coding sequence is TGTGCCAGCAGCTTTACAGGGGTTAGCAATCAGCCCCAGCATTTT. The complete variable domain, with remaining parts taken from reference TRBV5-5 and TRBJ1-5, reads DAGVTQSPTHLIKTRGQQVTLRCSPISGHKSVSWYQQVLGQGPQFIFQYYEKEERGRGNFPDRFSARQFPNYSSELNVNALLLGDSALYLCASSFTGVSNQPQHFGDGTRLSIL.

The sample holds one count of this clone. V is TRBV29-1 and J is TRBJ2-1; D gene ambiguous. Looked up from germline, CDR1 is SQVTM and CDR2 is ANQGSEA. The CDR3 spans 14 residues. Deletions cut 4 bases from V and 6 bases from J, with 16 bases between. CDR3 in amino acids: CSVVRLGWANEQFF. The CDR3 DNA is TGCAGCGTTGTCCGGTTGGGCTGGGCCAATGAGCAGTTCTTC.

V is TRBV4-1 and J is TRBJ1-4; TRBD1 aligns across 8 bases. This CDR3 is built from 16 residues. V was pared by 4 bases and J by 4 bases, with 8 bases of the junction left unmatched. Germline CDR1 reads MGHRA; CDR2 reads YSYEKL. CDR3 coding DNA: TGCGCCAGCAGCCGGGGGCTTGGACAGGGTAATGAAAAACTGTTTTTT. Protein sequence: CASSRGLGQGNEKLFF.

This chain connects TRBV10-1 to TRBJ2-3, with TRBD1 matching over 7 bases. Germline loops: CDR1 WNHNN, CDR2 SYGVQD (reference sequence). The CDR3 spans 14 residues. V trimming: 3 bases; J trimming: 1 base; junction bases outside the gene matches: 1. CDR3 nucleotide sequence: TGCGCCAGCAGTGAAGGGGGCCGCACAGATACGCAGTATTTT. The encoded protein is CASSEGGRTDTQYF.

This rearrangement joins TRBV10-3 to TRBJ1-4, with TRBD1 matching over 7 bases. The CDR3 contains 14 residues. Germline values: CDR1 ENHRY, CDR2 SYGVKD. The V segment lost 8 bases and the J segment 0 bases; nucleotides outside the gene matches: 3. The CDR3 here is CAIRQGATNEKLFF. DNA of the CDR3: TGTGCCATCCGACAGGGTGCAACTAATGAAAAACTGTTTTTT.

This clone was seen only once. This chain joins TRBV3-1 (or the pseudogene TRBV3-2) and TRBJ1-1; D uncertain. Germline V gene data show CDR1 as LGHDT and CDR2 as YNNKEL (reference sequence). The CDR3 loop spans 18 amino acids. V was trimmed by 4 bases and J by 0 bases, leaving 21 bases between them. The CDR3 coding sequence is TGTGCCAGCAGCCGAAGTGGAAAGGGAGGTTTCGTGAACACTGAAGCTTTCTTT. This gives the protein CASSRSGKGGFVNTEAFF.

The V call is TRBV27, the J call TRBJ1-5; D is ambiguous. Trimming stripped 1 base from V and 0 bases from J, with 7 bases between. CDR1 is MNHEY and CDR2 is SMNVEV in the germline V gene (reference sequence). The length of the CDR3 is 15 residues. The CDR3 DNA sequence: TGTGCCAGCAGTTTATTCCGGGGTAGCAATCAGCCCCAGCATTTT. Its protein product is CASSLFRGSNQPQHF.

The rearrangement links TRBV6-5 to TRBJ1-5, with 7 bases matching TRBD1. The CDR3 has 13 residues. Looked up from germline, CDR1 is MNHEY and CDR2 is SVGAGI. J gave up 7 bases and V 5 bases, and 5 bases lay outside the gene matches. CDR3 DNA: TGTGCCAGCAGTCAACAGGGGAGACAGCCCCAGCATTTT. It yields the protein CASSQQGRQPQHF.

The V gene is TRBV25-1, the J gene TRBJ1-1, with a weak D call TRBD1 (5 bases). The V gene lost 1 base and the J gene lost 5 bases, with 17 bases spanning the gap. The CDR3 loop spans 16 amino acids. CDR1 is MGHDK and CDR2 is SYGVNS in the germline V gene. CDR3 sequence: CASSELRSTGRTEAFF. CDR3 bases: TGTGCCAGCAGTGAATTACGGTCTACAGGCAGGACTGAAGCTTTCTTT.

DNA of the CDR3: TGTGCCTGGACAATCAGGGCCTCCTATAATTCACCCCTCCACTTT. It encodes CAWTIRASYNSPLHF. This chain links TRBV30 with TRBJ1-6, with D perhaps TRBD1 (5 bases). Germline V gene lookup returns CDR1 GTSNPN and CDR2 SVGIG (reference sequence). The CDR3 sequence is 15 residues long. The V gene lost 4 bases and the J gene lost 0 bases, with 10 bases spanning the gap.

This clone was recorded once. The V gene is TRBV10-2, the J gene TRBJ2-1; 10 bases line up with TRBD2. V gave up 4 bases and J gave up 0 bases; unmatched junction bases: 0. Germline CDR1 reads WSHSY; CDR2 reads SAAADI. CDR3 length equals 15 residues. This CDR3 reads CASSGTSGSYNEQFF. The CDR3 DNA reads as TGCGCCAGCAGTGGGACTAGCGGCTCCTACAATGAGCAGTTCTTC.

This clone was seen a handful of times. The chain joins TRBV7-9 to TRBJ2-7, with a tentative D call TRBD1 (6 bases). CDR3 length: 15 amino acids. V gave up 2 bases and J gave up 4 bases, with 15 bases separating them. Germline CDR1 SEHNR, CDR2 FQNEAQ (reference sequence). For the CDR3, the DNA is TGTGCCAGCAGCTTAATTGGGACACCGAGGTACGAGCAGTACTTC. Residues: CASSLIGTPRYEQYF.

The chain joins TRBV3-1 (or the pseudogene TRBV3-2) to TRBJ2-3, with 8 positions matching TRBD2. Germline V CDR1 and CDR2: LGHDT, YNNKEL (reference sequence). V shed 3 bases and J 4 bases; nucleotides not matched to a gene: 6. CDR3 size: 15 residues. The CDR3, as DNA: TGTGCCAGCAGCCACGACGGACTAGCACCAGATACGCAGTATTTT. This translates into CASSHDGLAPDTQYF.

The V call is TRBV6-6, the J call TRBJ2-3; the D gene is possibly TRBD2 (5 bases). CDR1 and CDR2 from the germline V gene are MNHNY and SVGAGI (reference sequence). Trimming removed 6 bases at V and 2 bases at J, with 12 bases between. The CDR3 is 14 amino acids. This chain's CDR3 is CASRTGLATDTQYF. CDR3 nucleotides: TGTGCCAGCAGGACTGGACTTGCCACAGATACGCAGTATTTT.

The CDR3 loop is CASSITGTGPNEQYF. The CDR3 nucleotides are TGTGCCAGCAGCATAACCGGGACAGGGCCCAACGAGCAGTACTTC. The V gene is TRBV7-2, the J gene TRBJ2-7; 9 bases map to TRBD1. CDR3 size: 15 residues. From germline, CDR1 is SGHTA and CDR2 FQGNSA. Trimming at V came to 5 bases and at J to 5 bases, leaving 10 bases not matched to a gene.

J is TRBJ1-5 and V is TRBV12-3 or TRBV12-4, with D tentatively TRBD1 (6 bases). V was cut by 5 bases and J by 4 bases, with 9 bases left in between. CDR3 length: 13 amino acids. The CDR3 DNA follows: TGTGCCAGCAGTCCACAGGGAAATCAGCCCCAGCATTTT. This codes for CASSPQGNQPQHF.

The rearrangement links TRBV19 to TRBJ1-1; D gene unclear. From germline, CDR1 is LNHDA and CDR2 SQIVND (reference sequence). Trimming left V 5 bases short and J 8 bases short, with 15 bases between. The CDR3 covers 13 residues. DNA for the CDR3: TGTGCCAGTAGTGTGTCCGGTAATTCCGAAGCTTTCTTT. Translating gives CASSVSGNSEAFF.

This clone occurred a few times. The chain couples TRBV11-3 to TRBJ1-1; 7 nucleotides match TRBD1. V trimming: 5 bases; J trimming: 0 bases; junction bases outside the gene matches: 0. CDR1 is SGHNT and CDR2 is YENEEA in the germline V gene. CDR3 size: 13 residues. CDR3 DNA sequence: TGTGCCAGCAGCCAGGGGGTGAACACTGAAGCTTTCTTT. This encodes CASSQGVNTEAFF.

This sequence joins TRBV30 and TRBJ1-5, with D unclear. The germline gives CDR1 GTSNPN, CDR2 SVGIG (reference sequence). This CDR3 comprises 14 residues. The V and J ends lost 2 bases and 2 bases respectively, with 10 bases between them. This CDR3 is CAWSLAGRNQPQHF. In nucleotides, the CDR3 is TGTGCCTGGAGTCTTGCAGGCCGCAATCAGCCCCAGCATTTT.

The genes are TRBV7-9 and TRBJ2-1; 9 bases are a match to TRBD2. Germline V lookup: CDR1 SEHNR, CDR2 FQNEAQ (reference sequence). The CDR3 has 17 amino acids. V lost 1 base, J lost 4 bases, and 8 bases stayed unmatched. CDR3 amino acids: CASSLGLAGISYNEQFF. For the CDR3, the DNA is TGTGCCAGCAGCTTAGGGCTAGCGGGGATTTCTTACAATGAGCAGTTCTTC.

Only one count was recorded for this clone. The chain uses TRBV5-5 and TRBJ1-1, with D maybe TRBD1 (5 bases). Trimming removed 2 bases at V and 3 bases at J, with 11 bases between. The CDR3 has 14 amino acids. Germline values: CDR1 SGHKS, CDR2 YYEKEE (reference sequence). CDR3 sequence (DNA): TGTGCCAGCAGCTTAGCTGCGGGGGACACTGAAGCTTTCTTT. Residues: CASSLAAGDTEAFF.

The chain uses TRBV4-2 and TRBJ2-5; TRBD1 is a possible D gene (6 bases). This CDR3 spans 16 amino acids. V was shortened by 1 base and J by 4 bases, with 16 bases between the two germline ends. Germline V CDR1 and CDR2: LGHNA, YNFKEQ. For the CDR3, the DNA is TGTGCCAGCAGCCAAGGGGTGAGGGGGAAGGGAGAGACCCAGTACTTC. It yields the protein CASSQGVRGKGETQYF.

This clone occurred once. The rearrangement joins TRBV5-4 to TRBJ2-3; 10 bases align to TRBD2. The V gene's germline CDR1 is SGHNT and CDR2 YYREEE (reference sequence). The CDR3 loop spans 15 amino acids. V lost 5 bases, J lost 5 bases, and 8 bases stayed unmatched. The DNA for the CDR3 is TGTGCCAGCAGGAGAGCGGGGGGGAGGGTAGATACGCAGTATTTT. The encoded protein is CASRRAGGRVDTQYF.

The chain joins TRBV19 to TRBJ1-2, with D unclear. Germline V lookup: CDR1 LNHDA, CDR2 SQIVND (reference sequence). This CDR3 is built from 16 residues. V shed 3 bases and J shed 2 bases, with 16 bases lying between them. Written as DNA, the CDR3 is TGTGCCAGTAGTATGTTTTTTGGCGGATTAAACTATGGCTACACCTTC. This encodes CASSMFFGGLNYGYTF.

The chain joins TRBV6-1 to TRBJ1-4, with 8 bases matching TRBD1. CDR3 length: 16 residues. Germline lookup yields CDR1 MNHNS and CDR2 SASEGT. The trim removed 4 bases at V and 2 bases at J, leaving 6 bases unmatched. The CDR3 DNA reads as TGTGCCAGCAGTGTTACAGGGGGTGCGACTAATGAAAAACTGTTTTTT. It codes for CASSVTGGATNEKLFF.

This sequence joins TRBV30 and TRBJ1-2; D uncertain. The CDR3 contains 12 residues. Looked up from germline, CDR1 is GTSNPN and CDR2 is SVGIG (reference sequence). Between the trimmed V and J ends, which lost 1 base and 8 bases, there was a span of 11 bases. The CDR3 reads CAWSDNRDGYTF. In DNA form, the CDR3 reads TGTGCCTGGAGTGATAACAGAGACGGCTACACCTTC.

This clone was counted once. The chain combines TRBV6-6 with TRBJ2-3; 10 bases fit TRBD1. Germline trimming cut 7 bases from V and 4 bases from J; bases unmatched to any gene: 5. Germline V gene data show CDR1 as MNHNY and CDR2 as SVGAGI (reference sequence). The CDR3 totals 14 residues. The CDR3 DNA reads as TGTGCCAGCAAGCCGGGACAGGGGCCAGATACGCAGTATTTT. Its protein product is CASKPGQGPDTQYF.

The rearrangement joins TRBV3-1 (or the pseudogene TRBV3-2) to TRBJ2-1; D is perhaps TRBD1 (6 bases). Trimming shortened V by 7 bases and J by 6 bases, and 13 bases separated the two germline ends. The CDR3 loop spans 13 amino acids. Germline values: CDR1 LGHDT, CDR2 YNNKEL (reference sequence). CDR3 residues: CASTRLGGNEQFF. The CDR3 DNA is TGTGCCAGCACCCGGTTAGGGGGCAATGAGCAGTTCTTC.

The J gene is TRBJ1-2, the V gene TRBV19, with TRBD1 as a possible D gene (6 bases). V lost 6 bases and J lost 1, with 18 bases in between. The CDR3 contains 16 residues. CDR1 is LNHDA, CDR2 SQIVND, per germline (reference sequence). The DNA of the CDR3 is TGTGCCAGTAGCCCGGGACACCTTCCCCTTAACTATGGCTACACCTTC. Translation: CASSPGHLPLNYGYTF.

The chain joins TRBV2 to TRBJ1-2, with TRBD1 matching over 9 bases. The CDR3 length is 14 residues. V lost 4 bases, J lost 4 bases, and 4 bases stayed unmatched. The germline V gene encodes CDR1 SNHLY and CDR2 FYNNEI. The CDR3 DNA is TGTGCCAGCAGTGGACAGGGGGTAAGCTATGGCTACACCTTC. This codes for CASSGQGVSYGYTF.